This T cell receptor (beta chain) was found in a study of T cell responses to AZD1222 COVID-19 vaccine. From germline, CDR1 is LNHNV and CDR2 YYDKDF (reference sequence). With 1 base removed from V and 4 bases from J, the gap between germline ends came to 16 bases. The CDR3 extends over 16 amino acids. Sequenced by immunoSEQ multiplex PCR; TCRdb stores in-frame clones only, minus some. The sample contains more than 95,000 clones, approximately 91% of which appear only once. Here the sequenced sample was peripheral blood, taken on day 0 of AZD1222 vaccination. The chain couples TRBV15 to TRBJ1-2, with D perhaps TRBD1 (6 bases). The sequence came from an adult in good health. The CDR3 sequence is CATSRGLQGLSYGYTF. In DNA, the CDR3 is TGTGCCACCAGCAGAGGTCTACAGGGTCTTAGCTATGGCTACACCTTC.